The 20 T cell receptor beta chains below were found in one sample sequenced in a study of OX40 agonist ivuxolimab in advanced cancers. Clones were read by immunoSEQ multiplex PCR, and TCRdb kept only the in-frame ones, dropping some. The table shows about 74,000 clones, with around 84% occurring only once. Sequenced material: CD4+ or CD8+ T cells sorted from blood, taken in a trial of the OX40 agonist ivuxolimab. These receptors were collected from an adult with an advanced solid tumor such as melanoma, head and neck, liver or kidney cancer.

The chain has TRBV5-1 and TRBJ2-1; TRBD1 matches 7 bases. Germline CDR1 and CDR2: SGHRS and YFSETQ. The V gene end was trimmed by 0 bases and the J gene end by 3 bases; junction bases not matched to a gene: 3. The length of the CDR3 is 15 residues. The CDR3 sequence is CASSLDPGGYNEQFF. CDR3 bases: TGCGCCAGCAGCTTGGACCCAGGGGGCTACAATGAGCAGTTCTTC.

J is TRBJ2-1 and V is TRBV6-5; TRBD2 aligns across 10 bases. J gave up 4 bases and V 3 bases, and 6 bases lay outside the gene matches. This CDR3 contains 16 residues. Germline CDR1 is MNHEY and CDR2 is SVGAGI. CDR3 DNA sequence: TGTGCCAGCAGTTATTCTCGAGCGGGAGGGTACAATGAGCAGTTCTTC. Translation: CASSYSRAGGYNEQFF.

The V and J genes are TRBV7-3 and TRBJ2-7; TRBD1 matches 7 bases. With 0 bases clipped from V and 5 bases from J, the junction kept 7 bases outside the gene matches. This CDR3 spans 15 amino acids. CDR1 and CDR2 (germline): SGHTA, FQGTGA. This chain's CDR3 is CASSLTPGGYHEQYF. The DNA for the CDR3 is TGTGCCAGCAGCTTAACGCCAGGGGGTTACCACGAGCAGTACTTC.

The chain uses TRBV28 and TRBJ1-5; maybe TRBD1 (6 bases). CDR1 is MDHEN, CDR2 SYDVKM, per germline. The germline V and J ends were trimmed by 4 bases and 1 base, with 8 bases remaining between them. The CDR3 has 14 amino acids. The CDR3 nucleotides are TGTGCCAGCAGTTCAGGGGCGAGCAATCAGCCCCAGCATTTT. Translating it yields CASSSGASNQPQHF.

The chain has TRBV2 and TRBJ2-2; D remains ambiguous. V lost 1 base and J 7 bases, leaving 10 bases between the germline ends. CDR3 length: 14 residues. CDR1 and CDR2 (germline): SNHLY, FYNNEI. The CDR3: CASSEVLRSGELFF. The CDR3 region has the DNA TGTGCCAGCAGTGAAGTATTGCGGAGCGGGGAGCTGTTTTTT.

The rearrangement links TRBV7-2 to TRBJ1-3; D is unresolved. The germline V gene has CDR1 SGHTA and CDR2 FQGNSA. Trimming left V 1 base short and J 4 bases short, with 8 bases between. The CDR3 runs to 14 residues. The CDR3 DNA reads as TGTGCCAGCAGCTTAGACTATATAGGAAACACCATATATTTT. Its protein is CASSLDYIGNTIYF. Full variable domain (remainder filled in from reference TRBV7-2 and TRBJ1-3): GAGVSQSPSNKVTEKGKDVELRCDPISGHTALYWYRQSLGQGLEFLIYFQGNSAPDKSGLPSDRFSAERTGGSVSTLTIQRTQQEDSAVYLCASSLDYIGNTIYFGEGSWLTVV.

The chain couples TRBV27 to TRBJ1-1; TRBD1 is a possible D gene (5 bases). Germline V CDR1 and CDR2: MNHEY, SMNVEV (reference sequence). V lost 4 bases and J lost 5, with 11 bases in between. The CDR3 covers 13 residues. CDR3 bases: TGTGCCAGCAGTTCGCAGGGTCGTACTGAAGCTTTCTTT. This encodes CASSSQGRTEAFF.

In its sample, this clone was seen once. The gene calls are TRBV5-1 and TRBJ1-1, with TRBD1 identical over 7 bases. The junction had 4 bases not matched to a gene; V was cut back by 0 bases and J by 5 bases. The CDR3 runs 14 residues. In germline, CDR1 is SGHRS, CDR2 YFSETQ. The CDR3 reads CASSLGTGWTEAFF. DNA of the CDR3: TGCGCCAGCAGCTTGGGGACAGGCTGGACTGAAGCTTTCTTT.

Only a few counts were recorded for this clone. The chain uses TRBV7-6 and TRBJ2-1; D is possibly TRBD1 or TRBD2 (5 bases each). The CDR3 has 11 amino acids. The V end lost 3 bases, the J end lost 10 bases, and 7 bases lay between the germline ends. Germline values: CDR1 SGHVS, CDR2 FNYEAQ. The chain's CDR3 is CASSLGEEQFF. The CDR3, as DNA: TGTGCCAGCAGCTTGGGGGAGGAGCAGTTCTTC. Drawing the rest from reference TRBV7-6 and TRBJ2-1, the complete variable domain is GAGVSQSPRYKVTKRGQDVALRCDPISGHVSLYWYRQALGQGPEFLTYFNYEAQQDKSGLPNDRFSAERPEGSISTLTIQRTEQRDSAMYRCASSLGEEQFFGPGTRLTVL.

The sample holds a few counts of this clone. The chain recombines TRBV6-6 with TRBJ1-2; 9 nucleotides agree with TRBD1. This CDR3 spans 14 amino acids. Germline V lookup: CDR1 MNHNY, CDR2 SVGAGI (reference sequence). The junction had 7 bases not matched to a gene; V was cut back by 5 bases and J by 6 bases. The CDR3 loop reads CASSHGTGMDGYTF. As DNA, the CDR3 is TGTGCCAGCAGTCACGGGACAGGGATGGATGGCTACACCTTC.

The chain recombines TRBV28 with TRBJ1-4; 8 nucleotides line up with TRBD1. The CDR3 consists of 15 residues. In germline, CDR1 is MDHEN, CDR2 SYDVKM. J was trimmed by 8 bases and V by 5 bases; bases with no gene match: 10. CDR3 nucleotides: TGTGCCAGCAGTCCCTGGACAGGGATAAGCGAAAAACTGTTTTTT. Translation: CASSPWTGISEKLFF.

This chain's CDR3 is CASSRLGSYEQYF. The CDR3 DNA is TGTGCCAGCAGTCGGCTAGGGTCCTACGAGCAGTACTTC. The chain combines TRBV27 with TRBJ2-7; D gene unclear. The CDR3 totals 13 residues. V lost 5 bases to trimming and J lost 1 base, with 9 bases between them. Germline CDR1 is MNHEY and CDR2 is SMNVEV (reference sequence).

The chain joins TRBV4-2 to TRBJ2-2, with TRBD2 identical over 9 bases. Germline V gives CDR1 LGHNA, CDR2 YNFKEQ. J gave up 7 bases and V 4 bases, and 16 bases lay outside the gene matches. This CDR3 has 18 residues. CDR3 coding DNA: TGTGCCAGCAGCCCGGAAGTCGGGGCGGGAGGGCCGGGCGGGGAGCTGTTTTTT. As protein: CASSPEVGAGGPGGELFF.

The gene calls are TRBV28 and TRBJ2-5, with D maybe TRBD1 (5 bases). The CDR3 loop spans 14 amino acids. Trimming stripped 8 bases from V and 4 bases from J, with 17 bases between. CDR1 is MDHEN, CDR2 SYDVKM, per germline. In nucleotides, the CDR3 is TGTGCCAGCGCGTTGGTAACGCAGGGAGAGACCCAGTACTTC. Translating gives CASALVTQGETQYF.

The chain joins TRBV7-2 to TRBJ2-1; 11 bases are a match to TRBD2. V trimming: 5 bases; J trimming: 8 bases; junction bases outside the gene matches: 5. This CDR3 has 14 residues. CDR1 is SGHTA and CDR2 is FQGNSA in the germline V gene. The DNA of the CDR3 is TGTGCCAGCAGCGGGGGACTAGCGGTGGATGAGCAGTTCTTC. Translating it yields CASSGGLAVDEQFF.

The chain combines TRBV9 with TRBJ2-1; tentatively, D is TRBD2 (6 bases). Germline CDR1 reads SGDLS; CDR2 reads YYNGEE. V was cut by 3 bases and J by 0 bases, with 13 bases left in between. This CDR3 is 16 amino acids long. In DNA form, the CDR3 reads TGTGCCAGCAGCGGTGGACTTAGCGGCTCCTACAATGAGCAGTTCTTC. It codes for CASSGGLSGSYNEQFF.

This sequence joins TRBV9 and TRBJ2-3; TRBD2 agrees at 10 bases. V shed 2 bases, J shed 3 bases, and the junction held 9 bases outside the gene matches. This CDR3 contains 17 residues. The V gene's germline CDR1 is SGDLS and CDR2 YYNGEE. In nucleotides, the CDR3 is TGTGCCAGCAGCGTCTCCTTGAGGACTAGCGGAACAGATACGCAGTATTTT. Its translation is CASSVSLRTSGTDTQYF. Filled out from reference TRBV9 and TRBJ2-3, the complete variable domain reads DSGVTQTPKHLITATGQRVTLRCSPRSGDLSVYWYQQSLDQGLQFLIQYYNGEERAKGNILERFSAQQFPDLHSELNLSSLELGDSALYFCASSVSLRTSGTDTQYFGPGTRLTVL.

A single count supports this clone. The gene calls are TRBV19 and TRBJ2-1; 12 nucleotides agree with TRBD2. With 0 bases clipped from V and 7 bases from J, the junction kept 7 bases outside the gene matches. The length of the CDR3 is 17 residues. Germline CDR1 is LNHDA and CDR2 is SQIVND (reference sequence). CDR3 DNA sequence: TGTGCCAGTAGTATAGATCTAGCGGGGGGGCCGAGGAATGAGCAGTTCTTC. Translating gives CASSIDLAGGPRNEQFF.

CDR3 residues: CATRGLAGYGASYNEQFF. In DNA form, the CDR3 reads TGTGCCACCAGAGGACTAGCGGGATATGGGGCGTCCTACAATGAGCAGTTCTTC. The chain links TRBV10-3 to TRBJ2-1; 12 nucleotides agree with TRBD2. The V gene end was trimmed by 10 bases and the J gene end by 1 base; junction bases not matched to a gene: 14. The CDR3 loop spans 18 amino acids. Germline V CDR1 and CDR2: ENHRY, SYGVKD.

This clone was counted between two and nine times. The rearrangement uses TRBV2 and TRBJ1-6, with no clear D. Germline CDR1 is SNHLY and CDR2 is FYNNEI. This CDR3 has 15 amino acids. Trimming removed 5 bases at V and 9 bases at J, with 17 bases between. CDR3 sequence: CASSPGPMTSSPLHF. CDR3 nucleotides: TGTGCCAGCAGTCCCGGGCCCATGACTTCTTCACCCCTCCACTTT.